What follows are 11 T cell receptor beta chains derived from one specimen sequenced in a study of glioma-infiltrating T cells. TCR alpha and beta CDR3 regions were amplified from RNA using iRepertoire nested multiplex PCR. TCRdb reanalysed the multiplex PCR reads using MiXCR and keeps one entry per CDR3 protein. The sample gives 300,000 to 450,000 distinct CDR3 sequences, roughly two fifths of which show up once; around 12% is in the top ten. Material for sequencing was glioma tissue, nonneoplastic brain tissue, or PBMCs (not recorded which). All receptors come from a human donor with low-grade glioma or glioblastoma, undergoing nonglioma brain surgery, or in good health (not recorded which).

This chain connects TRBV12-3 or TRBV12-4 to TRBJ1-2, with a weak D call TRBD1 (6 bases). The CDR3 length is 16 residues. V was clipped by 8 bases and J by 0 bases, with 19 bases between them. CDR3 residues: CASGGGWIEANYGYTF. The CDR3 DNA follows: TGTGCCAGCGGCGGGGGCTGGATTGAGGCTAACTATGGCTACACCTTC.

V is TRBV7-9 and J is TRBJ2-7, with TRBD1 matching over 7 bases. The ends lost 5 bases at V and 2 bases at J; junction bases unmatched: 6. This CDR3 has 14 amino acids. CDR1 SEHNR and CDR2 FQNEAQ come from the germline V gene (reference sequence). The CDR3 DNA reads TGTGCCAGCAGCCGTGGACAGGACCCCTACGAGCAGTACTTC. This codes for CASSRGQDPYEQYF.

This rearrangement joins TRBV7-2 to TRBJ2-7; D is possibly TRBD2 (6 bases). Trimming stripped 2 bases from V and 6 bases from J, with 11 bases between. CDR3 size: 13 residues. Germline V gene data show CDR1 as SGHTA and CDR2 as FQGNSA. The CDR3 DNA reads as TGTGCCAGCAGCTTAAACTCGGGAGCCGAGCAGTACTTC. Its protein is CASSLNSGAEQYF. The variable domain in full, completed from reference TRBV7-2 and TRBJ2-7, reads GAGVSQSPSNKVTEKGKDVELRCDPISGHTALYWYRQSLGQGLEFLIYFQGNSAPDKSGLPSDRFSAERTGGSVSTLTIQRTQQEDSAVYLCASSLNSGAEQYFGPGTRLTVT.

The chain uses TRBV19 and TRBJ1-5; D is perhaps TRBD1 (6 bases). V was pared by 3 bases and J by 0 bases, with 9 bases between. Germline CDR1 reads LNHDA; CDR2 reads SQIVND (reference sequence). This CDR3 spans 15 amino acids. CDR3 DNA sequence: TGTGCCAGTAGTATGGGAGGGGGTAGCAATCAGCCCCAGCATTTT. This sequence encodes CASSMGGGSNQPQHF.

Of note for this clonotype: Being one base from a much bigger clone, this may be a read error. The CDR3 end shows no conserved phenylalanine or tryptophan, and so a read error is likely. This chain uses TRBV7-2 with TRBJ1-3; 9 bases align to TRBD1. The CDR3 consists of 16 residues. The trim removed 3 bases at V and 0 bases at J, leaving 3 bases unmatched. The germline CDR1 and CDR2 sequences are SGHTA and FQGNSA. In nucleotides, the CDR3 is TGTGCCAGCAGCTTCCCGGGACAGGGCTCTGGAAACACCATATATCTT. Protein: CASSFPGQGSGNTIYL.

The chain is built from TRBV7-2 and TRBJ2-7; 9 positions agree with TRBD2. The germline CDR1 and CDR2 sequences are SGHTA and FQGNSA. V gave up 3 bases and J gave up 2 bases; unmatched junction bases: 17. CDR3 length: 19 residues. The CDR3 loop reads CASSLDSSGVKWGPYEQYF. The CDR3 DNA reads as TGTGCCAGCAGCTTGGATTCTAGCGGGGTCAAGTGGGGACCCTACGAGCAGTACTTC.

This clonotype was seen a handful of times. The chain uses TRBV20-1 and TRBJ1-5; no clear D gene. Germline lookup yields CDR1 DFQATT and CDR2 SNEGSKA (reference sequence). The germline V and J ends were trimmed by 6 bases and 7 bases, with 16 bases remaining between them. CDR3 length: 13 residues. In DNA, the CDR3 is TGCAGTGCAAGAATGCTCGGTCTCCAGCCCCAGCATTTT. This codes for CSARMLGLQPQHF.

This clonotype turned up a few times. The J gene is TRBJ1-2, the V gene TRBV20-1; TRBD1 aligns across 7 bases. Germline CDR1 reads DFQATT; CDR2 reads SNEGSKA (reference sequence). V dropped 5 bases and J dropped 3; count of bases not matched to a gene: 12. This CDR3 has 15 amino acids. The CDR3 spells CSAPTGLTGYYGYTF. CDR3 in DNA: TGCAGTGCTCCGACAGGGCTGACGGGGTACTATGGCTACACCTTC.

The chain combines TRBV20-1 with TRBJ2-5; tentatively, D is TRBD1 or TRBD2 (6 bases each). The V and J ends lost 3 bases and 1 base respectively, with 9 bases between them. This CDR3 is 13 amino acids long. Germline lookup yields CDR1 DFQATT and CDR2 SNEGSKA (reference sequence). The CDR3 sequence: CSARGGSQETQYF. CDR3 DNA: TGCAGTGCTAGGGGGGGCAGCCAAGAGACCCAGTACTTC.

This clonotype appeared a few times. This sequence joins TRBV4-3 and TRBJ2-2; no reliable D call. This CDR3 has 15 amino acids. From germline, CDR1 is LGHNA and CDR2 YSLEER. V was trimmed by 1 base and J by 0 bases, leaving 6 bases between them. The CDR3 loop is CASSQASANTGELFF. CDR3 in DNA: TGCGCCAGCAGCCAAGCTTCCGCGAACACCGGGGAGCTGTTTTTT.

The V call is TRBV20-1, the J call TRBJ2-3; 7 bases line up with TRBD2. This CDR3 has 15 amino acids. V lost 6 bases and J lost 1; bases outside the gene matches: 10. Germline CDR1 reads DFQATT; CDR2 reads SNEGSKA (reference sequence). Here the CDR3 DNA reads TGCAGTGCCGGGAGGCCCATAGGCCGCACAGATACGCAGTATTTT. As protein: CSAGRPIGRTDTQYF.